Below, one T cell receptor (beta chain) is given with its context. The sample is drawn from a study of blood T cell repertoires in COVID-19. Study at large: Acute-phase and convalescent COVID-19 samples originated in the United States, Italy and Spain. PBMCs, B-cell-depleted T cells, or T cells provided the cDNA or gDNA that made up the material.

Libraries were prepared by immunoSEQ multiplex PCR; TCRdb keeps only in-frame clonotypes and omits some of them. The repertoire holds some 70,000 clones, over 75% seen once, with 2% to 2.5% in the top ten. The clonotype comes from a human donor in a cohort sampled during active COVID-19. The material sequenced was peripheral blood.

For the CDR3, the DNA is TGCGCCAGCACCCGACGGGAGGCGACCGGGGAGCTGTTTTTT. Amino acid sequence: CASTRREATGELFF. The V and J genes are TRBV5-1 and TRBJ2-2; 7 bases are shared with TRBD2. The V segment lost 6 bases and the J segment 5 bases; nucleotides outside the gene matches: 7. The germline CDR1 and CDR2 sequences are SGHRS and YFSETQ. The CDR3 is 14 residues long.